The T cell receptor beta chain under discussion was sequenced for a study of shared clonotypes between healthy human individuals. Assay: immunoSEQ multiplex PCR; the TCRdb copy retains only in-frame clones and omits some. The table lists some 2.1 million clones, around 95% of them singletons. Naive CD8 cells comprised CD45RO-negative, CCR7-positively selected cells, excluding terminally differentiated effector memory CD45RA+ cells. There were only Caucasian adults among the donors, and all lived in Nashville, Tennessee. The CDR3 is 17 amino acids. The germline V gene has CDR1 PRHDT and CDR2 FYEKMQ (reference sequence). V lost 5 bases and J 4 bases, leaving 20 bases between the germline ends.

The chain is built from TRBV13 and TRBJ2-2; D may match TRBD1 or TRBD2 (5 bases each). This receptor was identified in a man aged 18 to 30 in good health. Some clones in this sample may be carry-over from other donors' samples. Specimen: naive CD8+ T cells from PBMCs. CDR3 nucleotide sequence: TGTGCCAGCAGCCCGGTGGGGACCCTGCTCGGCACCGGGGAGCTGTTTTTT. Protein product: CASSPVGTLLGTGELFF.